The 9 T cell receptor beta chains below all came from one sample that was sequenced in a study of T-cell reconstitution after alpha-beta-depleted transplantation in children. Construction of the TCRbeta library involved unique molecular identifiers. One entry per CDR3 protein, called by TCRdb with MiXCR from the PCR reads. The sample gives about 200,000 distinct CDR3 sequences, about 7% of which show up once; around 5% is in the top ten. This sample comprised PBMCs, obtained before TCRalphabeta/CD19-depleted stem cell transplant. The receptors originated from a boy between 2 and 15 years old with acute lymphoblastic leukemia, due to receive a stem cell transplant.

The chain links TRBV5-1 to TRBJ2-3; D gene ambiguous. The germline V gene encodes CDR1 SGHRS and CDR2 YFSETQ. This CDR3 is 14 amino acids long. V gave up 4 bases and J gave up 6 bases, with 15 bases separating them. In DNA form, the CDR3 reads TGCGCCAGCAGCCTTAGGTCCCTTGGTGATACGCAGTATTTT. Protein product: CASSLRSLGDTQYF. Full variable domain (outside the CDR3, taken from reference TRBV5-1 and TRBJ2-3): KAGVTQTPRYLIKTRGQQVTLSCSPISGHRSVSWYQQTPGQGLQFLFEYFSETQRNKGNFPGRFSGRQFSNSRSEMNVSTLELGDSALYLCASSLRSLGDTQYFGPGTRLTVL.

This clonotype came up many times. V is TRBV11-1 and J is TRBJ2-1; weak D call: TRBD2 (5 bases). This CDR3 is built from 16 residues. Germline V gene data show CDR1 as SGHAT and CDR2 as FQDESV (reference sequence). V was shortened by 5 bases and J by 8 bases, with 22 bases between the two germline ends. The CDR3 DNA follows: TGTGCCAGCAGCCCCGGCCAAACGAGGGCGCAGGATGAGCAGTTCTTC. Encoded protein: CASSPGQTRAQDEQFF.

This chain connects TRBV5-6 to TRBJ2-7, with TRBD1 matching over 7 bases. Unmatched junction bases numbered 12, after V lost 4 bases and J lost 5 bases. The CDR3 spans 15 residues. CDR1 and CDR2 from the germline V gene are SGHDT and YYEEEE. CDR3 DNA sequence: TGTGCCAGCAGCCAGGGCGGCAGGGGGAATGACGAGCAGTACTTC. It specifies CASSQGGRGNDEQYF.

The chain links TRBV27 to TRBJ1-2; 7 nucleotides agree with TRBD1. The CDR3 covers 13 residues. Germline CDR1 and CDR2: MNHEY and SMNVEV (reference sequence). The V segment lost 9 bases and the J segment 3 bases; nucleotides outside the gene matches: 7. The CDR3 region has the DNA TGTGCCAGTACGCCGGGACAGTACTATGGCTACACCTTC. Residues: CASTPGQYYGYTF.

This clonotype was counted at least ten times. The chain recombines TRBV6-5 with TRBJ1-5, with TRBD1 as a possible D gene (5 bases). The V and J ends lost 7 bases and 2 bases respectively, with 12 bases between them. This CDR3 region has 14 residues. Germline CDR1 and CDR2: MNHEY and SVGAGI. This CDR3 reads CASTLGTGNQPQHF. Written as DNA, the CDR3 is TGTGCCAGCACCCTCGGGACGGGCAATCAGCCCCAGCATTTT.

This clonotype was seen at least ten times. The V and J genes are TRBV28 and TRBJ2-7; D ambiguous. This CDR3 region has 13 residues. Looked up from germline, CDR1 is MDHEN and CDR2 is SYDVKM. Trimming stripped 4 bases from V and 0 bases from J, with 7 bases between. CDR3 nucleotide sequence: TGTGCCAGCAGTTGGCCGGCCTCCTACGAGCAGTACTTC. Protein product: CASSWPASYEQYF.

This clonotype was seen ten or more times. The chain has TRBV6-5 and TRBJ1-6; D call uncertain. Germline V CDR1 and CDR2: MNHEY, SVGAGI. Trimming left V 6 bases short and J 2 bases short, with 8 bases between. CDR3 length: 14 residues. Here the CDR3 reads CASSLTPYNSPLHF. The CDR3 nucleotides are TGTGCCAGCAGCCTCACGCCCTATAATTCACCCCTCCACTTT.

This clonotype came up a few times. CDR3 amino acids: CASSLAQGGHQPQHF. The CDR3 nucleotides read TGTGCCAGCAGCTTAGCACAGGGTGGCCATCAGCCCCAGCATTTT. The gene calls are TRBV7-8 and TRBJ1-5; a weak D match, TRBD1 (6 bases). Trimming cost V 0 bases and J 5 bases, with 11 bases left between them. Germline loops: CDR1 SGHVS, CDR2 FQNEAQ. This CDR3 contains 15 residues.

This chain connects TRBV2 to TRBJ2-1; D uncertain. CDR3 size: 12 residues. CDR1 and CDR2 (germline): SNHLY, FYNNEI. Trimming removed 6 bases from V and 10 bases from J, with 13 bases in between. CDR3 coding DNA: TGTGCCAGCAGGGAATTTTTGCTCGAGCAGTTCTTC. Protein sequence: CASREFLLEQFF. Looking up the rest from reference TRBV2 and TRBJ2-1 gives the full variable domain: EPEVTQTPSHQVTQMGQEVILRCVPISNHLYFYWYRQILGQKVEFLVSFYNNEISEKSEIFDDQFSVERPDGSNFTLKIRSTKLEDSAMYFCASREFLLEQFFGPGTRLTVL.